The clone carrying this T cell receptor (beta chain) has more than one count but fewer than ten. What it recognizes is unknown. These data belong to a study of T-cell memory formation after mild COVID-19. Study context: Clusters were largely donor specific. Study observations and caveats: Chiefly within CM and EM were the contracting CD4+ clones; CD8+ ones were within EMRA. Confirmation of SARS-CoV-2 specificity was lacking for second-wave clones peaking day 37.

After 5'RACE with constant-segment primers, TCR alpha and TCR beta cDNA libraries carrying sample barcodes and UMIs were obtained. MiXCR was run by TCRdb on the 5' RACE reads, yielding one entry per CDR3 protein. The repertoire holds 350,000 to 500,000 distinct CDR3 sequences, with 18% as singletons. The CDR3 totals 14 residues. The germline V and J ends were trimmed by 4 bases and 8 bases, with 12 bases remaining between them. Germline CDR1 and CDR2: MNHEY and SMNVEV (reference sequence). This clonotype was obtained from a young man who had mild COVID-19 (a few samples of this study predate the infection). Cell type and time point are not known. The sample comprised PBMCs or a T cell subset sorted from them (not recorded which). The rearrangement uses TRBV27 and TRBJ1-6; D gene unclear. The CDR3 sequence: CASSSPLLDSPLHF. CDR3 coding DNA: TGTGCCAGCAGTTCCCCTTTACTCGATTCACCCCTCCACTTT.